This passage covers 5 T cell receptor beta chains from one sample sequenced in a study of blood T cell repertoires in COVID-19. Clones were read by immunoSEQ multiplex PCR, and TCRdb kept only the in-frame ones, dropping some. The sample lists about 60,000 clones, approximately 86% occurring once. The sample comprised peripheral blood. The origin of the receptors is an elderly woman with active COVID-19.

The chain joins TRBV6-2 or TRBV6-3 to TRBJ1-2; TRBD1 matches 10 bases. The CDR3 spans 15 residues. The germline V gene encodes CDR1 MNHEY and CDR2 SVGEGT. Trimming took 5 bases from V and 8 from J; bases not matched to a gene: 11. DNA for the CDR3: TGTGCCAGCAGTGGGACCGGGACAGGGGTATTGGGCTACACCTTC. It codes for CASSGTGTGVLGYTF.

The chain uses TRBV28 and TRBJ1-5; no clear D gene. The ends were cut back, 3 bases at V and 5 bases at J, with 8 bases in the middle. This CDR3 region has 13 residues. Germline V lookup: CDR1 MDHEN, CDR2 SYDVKM. The CDR3 spells CASSLLGDQPQHF. The DNA of the CDR3 is TGTGCCAGCAGTTTGTTGGGAGATCAGCCCCAGCATTTT.

V usage is TRBV4-2 and J usage is TRBJ1-4; D is undetermined. This CDR3 has 16 residues. With 1 base removed from V and 5 bases from J, the gap between germline ends came to 14 bases. Germline-derived CDR1 and CDR2 are LGHNA and YNFKEQ. The CDR3 bases are TGTGCCAGCAGCCAAGTCAGCGCGGCGGGGAATGAAAAACTGTTTTTT. This encodes CASSQVSAAGNEKLFF.

The chain links TRBV11-3 to TRBJ2-5; no clear D. Trimming cost V 3 bases and J 2 bases, with 7 bases left between them. Looked up from germline, CDR1 is SGHNT and CDR2 is YENEEA. CDR3 length: 13 amino acids. The CDR3 nucleotides are TGTGCCAGCAGCTTGGGCCTTCAAGAGACCCAGTACTTC. This encodes CASSLGLQETQYF.

The chain's CDR3 is CASSLEGTSGDLPEGQYF. For the CDR3, the DNA is TGTGCCAGCAGCTTGGAGGGGACTAGCGGGGACCTTCCCGAAGGGCAGTATTTT. V is TRBV5-6 and J is TRBJ2-3; 13 bases line up with TRBD2. CDR1 is SGHDT and CDR2 is YYEEEE in the germline V gene. This CDR3 contains 18 residues. The junction had 15 bases not matched to a gene; V was cut back by 0 bases and J by 11 bases.